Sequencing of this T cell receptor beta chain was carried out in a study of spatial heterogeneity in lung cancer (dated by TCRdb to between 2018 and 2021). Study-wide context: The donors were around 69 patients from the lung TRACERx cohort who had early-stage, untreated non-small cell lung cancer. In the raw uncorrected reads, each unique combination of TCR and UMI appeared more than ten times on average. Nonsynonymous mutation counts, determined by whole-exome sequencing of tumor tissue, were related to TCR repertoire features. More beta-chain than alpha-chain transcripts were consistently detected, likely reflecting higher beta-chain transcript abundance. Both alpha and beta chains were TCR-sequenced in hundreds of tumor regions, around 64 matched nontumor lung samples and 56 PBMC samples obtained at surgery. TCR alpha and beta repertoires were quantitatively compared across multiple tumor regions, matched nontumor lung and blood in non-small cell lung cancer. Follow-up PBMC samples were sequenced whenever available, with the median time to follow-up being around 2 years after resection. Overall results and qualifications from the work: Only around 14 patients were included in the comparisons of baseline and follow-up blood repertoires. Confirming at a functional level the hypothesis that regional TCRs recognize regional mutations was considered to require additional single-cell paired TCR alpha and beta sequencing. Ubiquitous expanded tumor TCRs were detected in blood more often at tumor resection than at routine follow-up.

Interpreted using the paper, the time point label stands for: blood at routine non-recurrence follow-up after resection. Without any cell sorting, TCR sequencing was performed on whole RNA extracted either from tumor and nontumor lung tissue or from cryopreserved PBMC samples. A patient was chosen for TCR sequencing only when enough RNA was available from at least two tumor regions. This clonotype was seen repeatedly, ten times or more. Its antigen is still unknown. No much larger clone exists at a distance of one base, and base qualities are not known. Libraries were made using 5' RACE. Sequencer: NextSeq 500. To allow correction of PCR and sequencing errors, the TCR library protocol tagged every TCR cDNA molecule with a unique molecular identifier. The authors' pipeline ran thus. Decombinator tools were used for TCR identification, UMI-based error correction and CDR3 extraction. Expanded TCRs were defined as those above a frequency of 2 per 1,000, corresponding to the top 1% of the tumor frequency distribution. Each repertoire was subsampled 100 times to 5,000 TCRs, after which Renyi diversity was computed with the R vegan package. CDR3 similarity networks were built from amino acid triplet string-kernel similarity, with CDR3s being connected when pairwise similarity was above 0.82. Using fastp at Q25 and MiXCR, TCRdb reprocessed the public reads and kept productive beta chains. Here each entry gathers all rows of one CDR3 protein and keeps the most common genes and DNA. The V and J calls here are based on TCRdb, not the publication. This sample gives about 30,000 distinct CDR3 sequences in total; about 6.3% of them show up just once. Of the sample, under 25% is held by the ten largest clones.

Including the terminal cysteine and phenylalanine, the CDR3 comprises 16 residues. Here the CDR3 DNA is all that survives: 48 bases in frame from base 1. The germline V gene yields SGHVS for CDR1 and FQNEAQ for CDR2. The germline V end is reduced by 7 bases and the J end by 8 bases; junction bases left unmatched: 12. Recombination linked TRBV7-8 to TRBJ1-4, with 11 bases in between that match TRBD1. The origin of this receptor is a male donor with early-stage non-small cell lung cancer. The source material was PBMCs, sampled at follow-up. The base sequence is TGTGCCAGCACCTCCGGGACAGGGGGTGGAAGAGAAAAACTGTTTTTT. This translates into CASTSGTGGGREKLFF.